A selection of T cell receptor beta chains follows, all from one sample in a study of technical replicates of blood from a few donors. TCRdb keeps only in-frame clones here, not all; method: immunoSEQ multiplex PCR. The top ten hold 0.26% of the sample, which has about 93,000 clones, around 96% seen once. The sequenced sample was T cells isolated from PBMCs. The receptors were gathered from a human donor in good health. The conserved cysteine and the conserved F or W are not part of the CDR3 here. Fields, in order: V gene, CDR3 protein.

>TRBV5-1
ASSFAQGGNEQY
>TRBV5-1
ASSFGQGHTEAF
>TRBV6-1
ASTLDRPYEQY
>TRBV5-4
ASSLGLAGDDEQY
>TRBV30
AWSAQGANYGYT
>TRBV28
ASSRYRDRGYKPQH
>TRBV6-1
ASRTMGEKLF
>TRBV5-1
ASRGPGPHNTEAF
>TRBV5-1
ASATSGSSTDTQY
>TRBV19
ASRGGGPGDEQY